This T cell receptor (beta chain) stems from a study of blood T cell repertoires in COVID-19. Data came from immunoSEQ multiplex PCR; TCRdb stores just in-frame clones and leaves some out. The sample consists of 150,000 to 200,000 clones, 81% of them appearing once. This clone was seen at least ten times. Germline lookup yields CDR1 MGHRA and CDR2 YSYEKL. V dropped 0 bases and J dropped 5; count of bases not matched to a gene: 8. The CDR3 is 16 residues long. Sequences were obtained from peripheral blood. The sequence derives from a man aged 60-69 years with active or convalescent COVID-19. This chain links TRBV4-1 with TRBJ2-7; 9 bases agree with TRBD2. CDR3 DNA sequence: TGCGCCAGCAGCCAAGAGGGGGCGGGAGGGCCTCACGAGCAGTACTTC. Amino acids: CASSQEGAGGPHEQYF.